The TCR beta chain under discussion was sequenced for a study of T-cell reconstitution after alpha-beta-depleted transplantation in children. This clonotype was picked up a small number of times. Per germline, CDR1 SGHKS and CDR2 YYEKEE (reference sequence). V lost 1 base, J lost 5 bases, and 9 bases lay in between. The CDR3 is made up of 14 amino acids. Library preparation (for TCRbeta) was performed with unique molecular identifiers. One entry per CDR3 protein, called by TCRdb with MiXCR from the PCR reads. The sample has 700,000 or so distinct CDR3 sequences; over 10% are singletons. Sequences were derived from PBMCs, sampled before TCRalphabeta/CD19-depleted stem cell transplant. This sequence joins TRBV5-5 and TRBJ2-2, with D possibly being TRBD1 or TRBD2 (5 bases each). This sequence was found in a girl aged 2-10 years with congenital amegakaryocytic thrombocytopenia, due to receive a stem cell transplant. CDR3 region: CASSLRWGTGELFF. The CDR3 coding sequence is TGTGCCAGCAGCTTGAGGTGGGGGACCGGGGAGCTGTTTTTT.